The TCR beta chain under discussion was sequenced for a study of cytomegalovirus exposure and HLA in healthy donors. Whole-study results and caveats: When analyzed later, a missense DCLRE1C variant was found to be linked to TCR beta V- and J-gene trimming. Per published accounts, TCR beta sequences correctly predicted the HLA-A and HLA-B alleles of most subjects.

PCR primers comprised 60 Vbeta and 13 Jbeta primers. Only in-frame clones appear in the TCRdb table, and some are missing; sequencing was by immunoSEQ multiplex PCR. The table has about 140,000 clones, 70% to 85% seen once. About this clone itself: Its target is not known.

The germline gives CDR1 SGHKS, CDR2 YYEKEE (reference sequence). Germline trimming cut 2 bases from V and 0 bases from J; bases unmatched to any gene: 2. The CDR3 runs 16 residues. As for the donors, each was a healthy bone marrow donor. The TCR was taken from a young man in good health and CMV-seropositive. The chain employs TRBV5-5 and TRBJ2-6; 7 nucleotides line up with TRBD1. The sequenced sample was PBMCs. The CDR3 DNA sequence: TGTGCCAGCAGCTTACAGGGGAGCTCTGGGGCCAACGTCCTGACTTTC. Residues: CASSLQGSSGANVLTF.